These 26 T cell receptor beta chains originate from one sample sequenced in a study of blood T cell repertoires in COVID-19. Only in-frame clones appear in the TCRdb table, and some are missing; sequencing was by immunoSEQ multiplex PCR. The data contain about 210,000 clones, approximately 87% of them singletons. The sample comprised peripheral blood. The receptors derive from a man between 60 and 75 years old who had recovered from COVID-19.

The genes are TRBV5-1 and TRBJ2-3, with D hard to call. The length of the CDR3 is 12 residues. V was pared by 3 bases and J by 6 bases, with 8 bases between. Germline CDR1 reads SGHRS; CDR2 reads YFSETQ. CDR3 loop: CASSSHMDTQYF. The CDR3 DNA reads TGCGCCAGCAGCTCCCACATGGATACGCAGTATTTT.

The table lists this clone with a count of one. The chain employs TRBV10-3 and TRBJ2-3; the match to TRBD1 covers 9 bases. The V gene's germline CDR1 is ENHRY and CDR2 SYGVKD. The trim removed 7 bases at V and 3 bases at J, leaving 5 bases unmatched. The CDR3 extends over 14 amino acids. This CDR3 reads CAITGGQGTDTQYF. The CDR3 DNA sequence: TGTGCCATCACCGGCGGACAGGGGACAGATACGCAGTATTTT.

The J gene is TRBJ2-7, the V gene TRBV7-2, with 7 bases lining up with TRBD2. The germline gives CDR1 SGHTA, CDR2 FQGNSA. Unmatched junction bases numbered 10, after V lost 5 bases and J lost 3 bases. This CDR3 spans 15 amino acids. CDR3 loop: CASSPSAGVYYEQYF. CDR3 coding DNA: TGTGCCAGCAGCCCCTCGGCGGGGGTGTACTACGAGCAGTACTTC.

V gene TRBV4-1 combines with J gene TRBJ1-5; TRBD1 matches 12 bases. V was pared by 0 bases and J by 2 bases, with 5 bases of the junction left unmatched. CDR3 length equals 18 residues. Germline CDR1 and CDR2: MGHRA and YSYEKL. The CDR3 loop is CASSQEGTGGVGNQPQHF. In nucleotides, the CDR3 is TGCGCCAGCAGCCAAGAAGGGACAGGGGGCGTGGGCAATCAGCCCCAGCATTTT.

This clone was counted only a few times. The V call is TRBV5-6, the J call TRBJ2-3; 10 bases are a match to TRBD2. This CDR3 spans 15 amino acids. Looked up from germline, CDR1 is SGHDT and CDR2 is YYEEEE. Losses at the gene ends were 4 bases for V and 8 bases for J; bases not matched to a gene: 10. This CDR3 is CASSTHGAGGRTQYF. DNA of the CDR3: TGTGCCAGCAGCACCCACGGAGCGGGGGGGCGTACGCAGTATTTT.

V gene TRBV7-2 combines with J gene TRBJ2-4; D might be TRBD2 (6 bases). The V gene lost 3 bases and the J gene lost 0 bases, with 12 bases spanning the gap. The germline CDR1 and CDR2 sequences are SGHTA and FQGNSA. The CDR3 runs to 16 residues. The CDR3: CASSFAASAAKNIQYF. Here the CDR3 DNA reads TGTGCCAGCAGCTTCGCGGCTAGCGCAGCCAAAAACATTCAGTACTTC. Complete variable domain (other parts from reference TRBV7-2 and TRBJ2-4): GAGVSQSPSNKVTEKGKDVELRCDPISGHTALYWYRQSLGQGLEFLIYFQGNSAPDKSGLPSDRFSAERTGGSVSTLTIQRTQQEDSAVYLCASSFAASAAKNIQYFGAGTRLSVL.

The rearrangement uses TRBV7-9 and TRBJ2-7; perhaps TRBD1 as D (5 bases). The CDR3 has 12 residues. Germline CDR1 SEHNR, CDR2 FQNEAQ (reference sequence). V dropped 5 bases and J dropped 5 bases, with 10 bases sitting between them. DNA of the CDR3: TGTGCCAGCAGCAAGGGGTCCCACGAGCAGTACTTC. Its protein is CASSKGSHEQYF.

The CDR3 sequence: CASRARGAGETQYF. DNA of the CDR3: TGTGCCAGCAGGGCCCGGGGGGCGGGAGAGACCCAGTACTTC. The chain uses TRBV6-5 and TRBJ2-5; D might be TRBD2 (7 bases). CDR3 length: 14 residues. Germline V gene sequence: CDR1 MNHEY, CDR2 SVGAGI. Trimming pared 6 bases from V and 4 bases from J, leaving 15 bases between.

The V call is TRBV19, the J call TRBJ1-5; perhaps TRBD1 as D (5 bases). In germline, CDR1 is LNHDA, CDR2 SQIVND (reference sequence). The CDR3 has 16 amino acids. V was clipped by 3 bases and J by 7 bases, with 19 bases between them. As DNA, the CDR3 is TGTGCCAGTAGTATTCGGATCGACAGTGCCTTACAGCCCCAGCATTTT. Translating gives CASSIRIDSALQPQHF.

The genes are TRBV7-2 and TRBJ2-7; 9 bases agree with TRBD2. Germline values: CDR1 SGHTA, CDR2 FQGNSA. J lost 4 bases, V lost 5 bases, and 9 bases had no gene match. The CDR3 has 15 residues. In DNA, the CDR3 is TGTGCCAGCAGCCGTCCGGGAGCGGGAGGTTACGAGCAGTACTTC. Its translation is CASSRPGAGGYEQYF.

This clone occurred once. The V and J genes are TRBV30 and TRBJ1-4, with D tentatively TRBD1 (5 bases). Trimming removed 1 base at V and 5 bases at J, with 11 bases between. Per germline, CDR1 GTSNPN and CDR2 SVGIG (reference sequence). The CDR3 is 14 amino acids. CDR3 nucleotides: TGTGCCTGGAGTGAGGGGCCCCCAAATGAAAAACTGTTTTTT. Its translation: CAWSEGPPNEKLFF. Drawing the rest from reference TRBV30 and TRBJ1-4, the complete variable domain is SQTIHQWPATLVQPVGSPLSLECTVEGTSNPNLYWYRQAAGRGLQLLFYSVGIGQISSEVPQNLSASRPQDRQFILSSKKLLLSDSGFYLCAWSEGPPNEKLFFGSGTQLSVL.

A note on this clone: This sample includes further DNA sequences coding for the same CDR3. V is TRBV5-1 and J is TRBJ2-3; maybe TRBD2 (5 bases). The CDR3 contains 16 residues. V dropped 0 bases and J dropped 0 bases, with 11 bases sitting between them. Germline CDR1 SGHRS, CDR2 YFSETQ. The CDR3 DNA follows: TGCGCCAGCAGCTTGGGGACGGGCGGGAGCACAGATACGCAGTATTTT. As protein: CASSLGTGGSTDTQYF.

The chain recombines TRBV19 with TRBJ2-1; 12 nucleotides align to TRBD2. CDR3 length: 16 amino acids. In germline, CDR1 is LNHDA, CDR2 SQIVND (reference sequence). Trimming cost V 6 bases and J 7 bases; bases outside gene matches: 10. The CDR3 DNA reads TGTGCCAGTAGCCGAAACGAGGGGACTAGCGGGAATGAGCAGTTCTTC. This encodes CASSRNEGTSGNEQFF. Full variable domain (rest looked up from reference TRBV19 and TRBJ2-1): DGGITQSPKYLFRKEGQNVTLSCEQNLNHDAMYWYRQDPGQGLRLIYYSQIVNDFQKGDIAEGYSVSREKKESFPLTVTSAQKNPTAFYLCASSRNEGTSGNEQFFGPGTRLTVL.

The CDR3 DNA sequence: TGTGCCAGCAGCTTAATTCGCGGGGGGGAATATGAGCAGTTCTTC. Its translation is CASSLIRGGEYEQFF. The chain links TRBV7-3 to TRBJ2-1, with 9 bases fitting TRBD2. The J segment lost 8 bases and the V segment lost 1 base, leaving 6 bases of the junction unmatched. Germline V gene lookup returns CDR1 SGHTA and CDR2 FQGTGA. The CDR3 totals 15 residues. Supplemented by reference TRBV7-3 and TRBJ2-1, the full variable domain reads GAGVSQTPSNKVTEKGKYVELRCDPISGHTALYWYRQSLGQGPEFLIYFQGTGAADDSGLPNDRFFAVRPEGSVSTLKIQRTERGDSAVYLCASSLIRGGEYEQFFGPGTRLTVL.

The gene calls are TRBV14 and TRBJ1-6; tentatively, D is TRBD1 (5 bases). The CDR3 consists of 14 residues. V shed 0 bases and J shed 14 bases, with 14 bases lying between them. The V gene's germline CDR1 is SGHDN and CDR2 FVKESK. For the CDR3, the DNA is TGTGCCAGCAGCCAAGATCGGTGGGGACTTTCCCTCCACTTT. It translates to CASSQDRWGLSLHF.

The chain employs TRBV5-4 and TRBJ2-2, with TRBD2 identical over 11 bases. The germline gives CDR1 SGHNT, CDR2 YYREEE (reference sequence). The CDR3 sequence is 17 residues long. The J segment lost 2 bases and the V segment lost 4 bases, leaving 7 bases of the junction unmatched. Here the CDR3 DNA reads TGTGCCAGCAGCCAGTTCGGACTAGCGGGTAACACCGGGGAGCTGTTTTTT. Translation: CASSQFGLAGNTGELFF.

V is TRBV27 and J is TRBJ1-2; 7 bases fit TRBD1. Germline CDR1 MNHEY, CDR2 SMNVEV (reference sequence). CDR3 length: 16 amino acids. V shed 6 bases, J shed 4 bases, and the junction held 14 bases outside the gene matches. The CDR3 DNA reads as TGTGCCAGCAGCCGAGCACTCGGACAGGAACCCTATGGCTACACCTTC. This translates into CASSRALGQEPYGYTF.

This clone turned up a few times. The V and J genes are TRBV5-8 and TRBJ2-7; TRBD2 agrees at 10 bases. Germline lookup yields CDR1 SGHTS and CDR2 YDEGEE. V lost 1 base to trimming and J lost 0 bases; unmatched junction nucleotides: 4. The CDR3 covers 16 residues. CDR3 sequence reads: CASSLTLAGGSYEQYF. CDR3 bases: TGTGCCAGCAGCTTGACATTAGCGGGAGGCTCCTACGAGCAGTACTTC. Looking up the rest from reference TRBV5-8 and TRBJ2-7 gives the full variable domain: EAGVTQSPTHLIKTRGQQATLRCSPISGHTSVYWYQQALGLGLQFLLWYDEGEERNRGNFPPRFSGRQFPNYSSELNVNALELEDSALYLCASSLTLAGGSYEQYFGPGTRLTVT.

The chain recombines TRBV9 with TRBJ2-3; 9 nucleotides line up with TRBD2. Trimming removed 0 bases from V and 1 base from J; junction bases left unmatched: 3. This CDR3 spans 16 amino acids. The germline V gene encodes CDR1 SGDLS and CDR2 YYNGEE. For the CDR3, the DNA is TGTGCCAGCAGCGTAGACCCTAGCGGGGGCACAGATACGCAGTATTTT. This translates into CASSVDPSGGTDTQYF. The full variable domain, with the rest looked up from reference TRBV9 and TRBJ2-3, is DSGVTQTPKHLITATGQRVTLRCSPRSGDLSVYWYQQSLDQGLQFLIQYYNGEERAKGNILERFSAQQFPDLHSELNLSSLELGDSALYFCASSVDPSGGTDTQYFGPGTRLTVL.

This chain connects TRBV24-1 to TRBJ2-1; 10 bases align to TRBD2. The CDR3 spans 17 residues. CDR1 and CDR2 (germline): KGHDR, SFDVKD. The V and J ends lost 3 bases and 6 bases, in that order; junction bases with no gene match: 10. CDR3 nucleotides: TGTGCCACCAGTGATCCCTCCCCTAGCGGGAGTGGCAATGAGCAGTTCTTC. Its translation: CATSDPSPSGSGNEQFF.

This chain joins TRBV5-4 and TRBJ1-2; D may be TRBD1 (5 bases). Germline assignment: CDR1 SGHNT and CDR2 YYREEE (reference sequence). The germline V and J ends were trimmed by 4 bases and 4 bases, with 17 bases remaining between them. The CDR3 totals 15 residues. CDR3 in amino acids: CASSLDSPFAYGYTF. The CDR3 coding sequence is TGTGCCAGCAGCCTTGACAGCCCGTTCGCCTATGGCTACACCTTC. The full variable domain, completed using reference TRBV5-4 and TRBJ1-2, is ETGVTQSPTHLIKTRGQQVTLRCSSQSGHNTVSWYQQALGQGPQFIFQYYREEENGRGNFPPRFSGLQFPNYSSELNVNALELDDSALYLCASSLDSPFAYGYTFGSGTRLTVV.

The gene calls are TRBV19 and TRBJ2-1; 7 bases align to TRBD2. The CDR3 runs 16 residues. V shed 2 bases and J 1 base; nucleotides not matched to a gene: 5. In germline, CDR1 is LNHDA, CDR2 SQIVND (reference sequence). Written as DNA, the CDR3 is TGTGCCAGTAGTATACTGGCCGGGAGGTCCTACAATGAGCAGTTCTTC. This gives the protein CASSILAGRSYNEQFF.

The gene calls are TRBV3-1 (or the pseudogene TRBV3-2) and TRBJ2-5; TRBD1 aligns across 9 bases. Germline CDR1 reads LGHDT; CDR2 reads YNNKEL (reference sequence). The CDR3 totals 14 residues. J was trimmed by 1 base and V by 4 bases; bases with no gene match: 1. CDR3 nucleotide sequence: TGTGCCAGCAGCCGGGGACAGGGCCAAGAGACCCAGTACTTC. Its protein product is CASSRGQGQETQYF.

The V call is TRBV14, the J call TRBJ2-5; D perhaps matches TRBD1 (5 bases). Trimming shortened V by 5 bases and J by 6 bases, and 13 bases separated the two germline ends. Germline V gives CDR1 SGHDN, CDR2 FVKESK. CDR3 size: 13 residues. CDR3 bases: TGTGCCAGCAGCAATCAACAGGTTCAGACCCAGTACTTC. Its translation: CASSNQQVQTQYF. Full variable domain (outside the CDR3, taken from reference TRBV14 and TRBJ2-5): EAGVTQFPSHSVIEKGQTVTLRCDPISGHDNLYWYRRVMGKEIKFLLHFVKESKQDESGMPNNRFLAERTGGTYSTLKVQPAELEDSGVYFCASSNQQVQTQYFGPGTRLLVL.

This chain connects TRBV30 to TRBJ2-7; D possibly corresponds to TRBD2 (5 bases). CDR1 and CDR2 (germline): GTSNPN, SVGIG (reference sequence). This CDR3 comprises 11 residues. V was clipped by 8 bases and J by 1 base, with 9 bases between them. The CDR3: CAPPGSYEQYF. As DNA, the CDR3 is TGTGCCCCCCCGGGGTCCTACGAGCAGTACTTC.

This chain links TRBV7-8 with TRBJ2-1, with D maybe TRBD1 (5 bases). The germline V and J ends were trimmed by 0 bases and 0 bases, with 12 bases remaining between them. Germline loops: CDR1 SGHVS, CDR2 FQNEAQ. This CDR3 has 17 residues. The CDR3 bases are TGTGCCAGCAGCTTAGCGCAGGGCGCTCTCTCCTACAATGAGCAGTTCTTC. It codes for CASSLAQGALSYNEQFF.